Below, 22 T cell receptor beta chains from the same sample are listed, as sequenced in a study of cytomegalovirus exposure and HLA in healthy donors (dated by TCRdb to the late 2010s). The library was obtained by the immunoSEQ multiplex PCR assay. For the multiplex PCR, a mixture combining 60 forward primers for TCR Vbeta segments and 13 reverse primers for TCR Jbeta segments was used. Imported from immuneACCESS, the table was reduced by TCRdb to in-frame sequences with V and J called. These copies leave out some clones; in studies compared against another copy, an unresolved V gene accounts for under half, and the cause of the remainder is not known. This sample is represented by about 120,000 clones; approximately 80% of them were singletons. The ten most abundant clones make up more than 1.5% of the sample. Sequencing was done on a sample of PBMCs. All receptors derive from a middle-aged man in good health and CMV-seronegative.

This rearrangement joins TRBV18 to TRBJ2-7; tentative D call: TRBD1 (6 bases). V was clipped by 2 bases and J by 6 bases, with 20 bases between them. The CDR3 contains 16 residues. Germline V gene sequence: CDR1 KGHSH, CDR2 LQKENI. Here the CDR3 reads CASSPSLPGQSTEQYF. CDR3 coding DNA: TGTGCCAGCTCACCATCCTTGCCCGGACAGTCGACCGAGCAGTACTTC.

V and J are TRBV2 and TRBJ2-4, with 7 bases identical to TRBD1. J lost 12 bases, V lost 5 bases, and 16 bases had no gene match. This CDR3 contains 15 residues. Germline V gene lookup returns CDR1 SNHLY and CDR2 FYNNEI. CDR3 sequence: CASSKDRAGEWSQYF. Here the CDR3 DNA reads TGTGCCAGCAGTAAAGACAGGGCCGGGGAATGGAGTCAGTACTTC.

V gene TRBV7-6 combines with J gene TRBJ2-7; 12 bases line up with TRBD1. After removal of 0 bases from V and 7 bases from J, the junction contained 10 bases not matched to a gene. This CDR3 region has 17 residues. In germline, CDR1 is SGHVS, CDR2 FNYEAQ. CDR3 bases: TGTGCCAGCAGCTTAGCGCTAAGGGGACAGGGGGCTGGTGAGCAGTACTTC. Protein: CASSLALRGQGAGEQYF.

The chain employs TRBV30 and TRBJ2-1; 8 bases map to TRBD2. V dropped 3 bases and J dropped 4; count of bases not matched to a gene: 5. The CDR3 length is 14 residues. CDR1 and CDR2 (germline): GTSNPN, SVGIG (reference sequence). As DNA, the CDR3 is TGTGCCTGGAGAGGGACTAGGCAATACAATGAGCAGTTCTTC. Encoded protein: CAWRGTRQYNEQFF.

The rearrangement uses TRBV5-6 and TRBJ1-1, with TRBD1 identical over 7 bases. CDR1 is SGHDT, CDR2 YYEEEE, per germline. Germline trimming cut 4 bases from V and 10 bases from J; bases unmatched to any gene: 7. The CDR3 runs to 12 residues. The CDR3 DNA reads TGTGCCAGCAGCCTCGGACAGGTAGGAGCTTTCTTT. Amino acid sequence: CASSLGQVGAFF.

The genes are TRBV30 and TRBJ2-7, with a weak D call TRBD2 (5 bases). CDR1 is GTSNPN, CDR2 SVGIG, per germline (reference sequence). With 0 bases removed from V and 2 bases from J, the gap between germline ends came to 11 bases. This CDR3 is built from 14 residues. In DNA form, the CDR3 reads TGTGCCTGGAGTGTAGTTGGGAGTACCTACGAGCAGTACTTC. Protein: CAWSVVGSTYEQYF.

This clone was observed a single time. V gene TRBV27 combines with J gene TRBJ1-5; D possibly corresponds to TRBD1 (5 bases). The CDR3 length is 14 residues. Trimming cost V 6 bases and J 9 bases, with 18 bases left between them. Germline loops: CDR1 MNHEY, CDR2 SMNVEV (reference sequence). In DNA, the CDR3 is TGTGCCAGCAGCCATAGGGGTATAGCAGGGCCCCAGCATTTT. It codes for CASSHRGIAGPQHF.

This sequence joins TRBV5-6 and TRBJ1-1; the D gene is possibly TRBD1 (5 bases). The CDR3 has 14 residues. Trimming shortened V by 0 bases and J by 4 bases, and 10 bases separated the two germline ends. Germline loops: CDR1 SGHDT, CDR2 YYEEEE. CDR3 nucleotide sequence: TGTGCCAGCAGCTTGGGGGGCGGGGCCACTGAAGCTTTCTTT. Translation gives CASSLGGGATEAFF.

The V and J genes are TRBV2 and TRBJ1-1, with 9 bases that match TRBD1. Germline V gene lookup returns CDR1 SNHLY and CDR2 FYNNEI. The CDR3 sequence is 14 residues long. V was pared by 6 bases and J by 5 bases, with 7 bases of the junction left unmatched. CDR3 DNA sequence: TGTGCCAGCAGCCAAACAGGGGGCGTAACTGAAGCTTTCTTT. Its protein is CASSQTGGVTEAFF.

V is TRBV6-5 and J is TRBJ2-7; 10 nucleotides line up with TRBD2. CDR3 length: 15 residues. Germline assignment: CDR1 MNHEY and CDR2 SVGAGI. The V gene end was trimmed by 2 bases and the J gene end by 2 bases; junction bases not matched to a gene: 3. The CDR3 here is CASSYGLAGAYEQYF. The DNA of the CDR3 is TGTGCCAGCAGTTACGGCCTAGCGGGGGCCTACGAGCAGTACTTC.

This CDR3 reads CASSSGQIRTNTGELFF. In nucleotides, the CDR3 is TGCGCCAGCAGCTCTGGACAGATACGAACGAACACCGGGGAGCTGTTTTTT. The chain is built from TRBV5-1 and TRBJ2-2; D may be TRBD1 (6 bases). CDR1 SGHRS and CDR2 YFSETQ come from the germline V gene. V was pared by 3 bases and J by 0 bases, with 15 bases between. There are 17 residues in the CDR3.

The chain is built from TRBV28 and TRBJ1-1; D possibly corresponds to TRBD1 (5 bases). This CDR3 has 18 amino acids. Germline values: CDR1 MDHEN, CDR2 SYDVKM. Deletions cut 2 bases from V and 1 base from J, with 20 bases between. CDR3 protein: CASSLPGGGTFRNTEAFF. DNA of the CDR3: TGTGCCAGCAGTTTACCCGGCGGGGGGACTTTCCGGAACACTGAAGCTTTCTTT.

Turning to this clone: An end of the junction differs from the germline gene, which may be a read error. V usage is TRBV14 and J usage is TRBJ2-4, with no clear D. Germline V gene sequence: CDR1 SGHDN, CDR2 FVKESK. CDR3 length: 15 amino acids. For the CDR3, the DNA is TGTGCAAGCAGCCAAGATCGACCCCCCGGGAACATTCAGTACTTC. Residues: CASSQDRPPGNIQYF.

The CDR3 nucleotides are TGTGCCAGCAGATACGTCACAGGGGCCTCTGGAAACACCATATATTTT. It is translated as CASRYVTGASGNTIYF. The chain couples TRBV2 to TRBJ1-3, with 7 bases lining up with TRBD1. Germline values: CDR1 SNHLY, CDR2 FYNNEI. This CDR3 is built from 16 residues. The ends lost 6 bases at V and 0 bases at J; junction bases unmatched: 8.

This chain uses TRBV27 with TRBJ2-7; 9 bases fit TRBD2. Per germline, CDR1 MNHEY and CDR2 SMNVEV (reference sequence). The CDR3 runs to 14 residues. V lost 7 bases and J lost 3; bases outside the gene matches: 7. The CDR3 sequence: CASMRAGGYYEQYF. The DNA for the CDR3 is TGTGCCAGCATGAGAGCGGGGGGTTACTACGAGCAGTACTTC.

The chain uses TRBV7-2 and TRBJ1-3; TRBD1 might be the D (6 bases). This CDR3 spans 15 amino acids. V dropped 5 bases and J dropped 3 bases, with 14 bases sitting between them. In germline, CDR1 is SGHTA, CDR2 FQGNSA. CDR3 bases: TGTGCCAGCAGCCCTTCTTGGACAGTTGGAAACACCATATATTTT. Translating gives CASSPSWTVGNTIYF. Full variable domain (missing parts from reference TRBV7-2 and TRBJ1-3): GAGVSQSPSNKVTEKGKDVELRCDPISGHTALYWYRQSLGQGLEFLIYFQGNSAPDKSGLPSDRFSAERTGGSVSTLTIQRTQQEDSAVYLCASSPSWTVGNTIYFGEGSWLTVV.

The rearrangement joins TRBV28 to TRBJ1-2; TRBD1 matches 11 bases. The CDR3 has 17 residues. The V gene's germline CDR1 is MDHEN and CDR2 SYDVKM. Trimming at V came to 6 bases and at J to 5 bases, leaving 14 bases not matched to a gene. DNA of the CDR3: TGTGCCAGCAGGGGCACCGGGACAGGGGGAATCGGGTATGGCTACACCTTC. Protein product: CASRGTGTGGIGYGYTF.

The CDR3 coding sequence is TGTGCCAGCAGCTCCCCGGACAGGGTATCGTCCGGAAACACCATATATTTT. Amino acid sequence: CASSSPDRVSSGNTIYF. This rearrangement joins TRBV7-9 to TRBJ1-3; 8 bases agree with TRBD1. CDR3 size: 17 residues. The V and J ends lost 4 bases and 4 bases, in that order; junction bases with no gene match: 12. Germline-derived CDR1 and CDR2 are SEHNR and FQNEAQ (reference sequence). Full variable domain (remainder filled in from reference TRBV7-9 and TRBJ1-3): DTGVSQNPRHKITKRGQNVTFRCDPISEHNRLYWYRQTLGQGPEFLTYFQNEAQLEKSRLLSDRFSAERPKGSFSTLEIQRTEQGDSAMYLCASSSPDRVSSGNTIYFGEGSWLTVV.

The chain links TRBV5-1 to TRBJ1-3; no definite D call. CDR3 length: 13 amino acids. V lost 5 bases to trimming and J lost 0 bases, with 6 bases between them. Germline loops: CDR1 SGHRS, CDR2 YFSETQ. CDR3 in DNA: TGCGCCAGCAGGACAAACTCTGGAAACACCATATATTTT. It is translated as CASRTNSGNTIYF.

The V and J genes are TRBV18 and TRBJ1-3; weak D call: TRBD1 (5 bases). Germline V gives CDR1 KGHSH, CDR2 LQKENI. Deletions cut 6 bases from V and 0 bases from J, with 9 bases between. CDR3 size: 14 residues. The CDR3 loop is CASSPQGSGNTIYF. CDR3 sequence (DNA): TGTGCCAGCTCCCCGCAGGGCTCTGGAAACACCATATATTTT.

The chain recombines TRBV9 with TRBJ2-7; TRBD1 might be the D (6 bases). Trimming took off 0 bases at V and 3 bases at J, with 13 bases between the two ends. Germline-derived CDR1 and CDR2 are SGDLS and YYNGEE. CDR3 length: 15 residues. CDR3 DNA sequence: TGTGCCAGCAGCGTAGAAGGGACAACGATCTACGAGCAGTACTTC. Its protein product is CASSVEGTTIYEQYF.

This chain connects TRBV5-1 to TRBJ2-7; no firm D call. The V end lost 1 base, the J end lost 3 bases, and 17 bases lay between the germline ends. Germline V CDR1 and CDR2: SGHRS, YFSETQ. The CDR3 sequence is 16 residues long. CDR3 in DNA: TGCGCCAGCAGCTTGAGCAGCGCAAGACTGATCTACGAGCAGTACTTC. It yields the protein CASSLSSARLIYEQYF.